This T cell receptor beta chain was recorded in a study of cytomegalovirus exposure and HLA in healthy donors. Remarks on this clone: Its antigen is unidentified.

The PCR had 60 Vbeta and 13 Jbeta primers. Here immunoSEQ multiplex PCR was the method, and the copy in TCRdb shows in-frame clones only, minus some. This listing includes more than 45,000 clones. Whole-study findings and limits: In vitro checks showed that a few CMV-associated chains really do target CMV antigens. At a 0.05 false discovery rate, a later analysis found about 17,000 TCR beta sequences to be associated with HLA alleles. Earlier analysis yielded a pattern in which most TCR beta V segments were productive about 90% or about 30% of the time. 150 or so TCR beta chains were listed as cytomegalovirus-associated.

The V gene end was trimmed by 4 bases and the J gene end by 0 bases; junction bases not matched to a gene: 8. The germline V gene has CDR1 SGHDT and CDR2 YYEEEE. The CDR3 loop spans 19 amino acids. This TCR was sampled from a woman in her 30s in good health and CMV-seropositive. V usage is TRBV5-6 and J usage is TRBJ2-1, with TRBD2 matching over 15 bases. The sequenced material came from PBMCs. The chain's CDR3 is CASSPGLAGGLSSYNEQFF. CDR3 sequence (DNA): TGTGCCAGCAGCCCGGGACTAGCGGGAGGCCTGAGCTCCTACAATGAGCAGTTCTTC.